This T cell receptor beta chain came from a study of blood T cell repertoires in COVID-19. On the study more broadly: Donors in the United States, Italy and Spain gave samples during acute or convalescent COVID-19. The analysed material was cDNA or gDNA that came from T cells, B-cell-depleted T cells, or PBMCs.

Germline CDR1 reads SGHRS; CDR2 reads YFSETQ. The CDR3 spans 14 residues. The ends lost 0 bases at V and 5 bases at J; junction bases unmatched: 5. In the authors' methods: Estimation of nucleated cell counts relied on the amplification of reference gene primers. The data were produced by immunoSEQ multiplex PCR, yet TCRdb's version contains in-frame clones alone and is incomplete. Clone size and V and J calls were adopted from that table, with D and trimming inferred from the DNA. The sample has some 100,000 clones, around 85% seen once; the top ten hold around 13%. The material sequenced was peripheral blood. The clonotype originates from a human donor in a cohort sampled during active COVID-19. The chain has TRBV5-1 and TRBJ2-7; the match to TRBD1 covers 7 bases. This CDR3 is CASSLGDRVHEQYF. The CDR3, as DNA: TGCGCCAGCAGCTTGGGGGACAGAGTCCACGAGCAGTACTTC.